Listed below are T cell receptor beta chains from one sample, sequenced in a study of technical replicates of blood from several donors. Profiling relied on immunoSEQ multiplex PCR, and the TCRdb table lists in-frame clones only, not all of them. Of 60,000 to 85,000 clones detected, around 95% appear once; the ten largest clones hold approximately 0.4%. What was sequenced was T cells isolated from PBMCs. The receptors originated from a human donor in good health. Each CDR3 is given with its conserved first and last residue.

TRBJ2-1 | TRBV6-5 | CASSATGDEQFF
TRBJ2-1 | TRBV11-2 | CASSSILAANMGEQFF
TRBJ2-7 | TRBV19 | CASSREGTRAEQYF
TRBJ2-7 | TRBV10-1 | CASSRDRDSYEQYF
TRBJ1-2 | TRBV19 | CASSPDSRIPYGYTF
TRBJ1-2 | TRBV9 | CASSEVRGDYGYTF
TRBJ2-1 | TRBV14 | CASSQSSGSPYFPYNEQFF
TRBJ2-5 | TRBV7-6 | CASSMRVRETQYF
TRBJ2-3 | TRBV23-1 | CASSLPGLPCTDTQYF
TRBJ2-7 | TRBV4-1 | CASSQEGAPGYEQYF
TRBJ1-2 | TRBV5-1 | CASSLGSTGGAYGYTF
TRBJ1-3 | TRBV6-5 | CASSPVGGGTIYF
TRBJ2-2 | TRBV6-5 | CASSYSAWYTGELFF
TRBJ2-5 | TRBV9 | CASSPPLGETQYF
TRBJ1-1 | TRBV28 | CASSLLGGTEAFF
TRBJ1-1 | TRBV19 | CASSYRDMNTEAFF
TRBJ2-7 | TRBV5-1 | CASSGGRYEQYF